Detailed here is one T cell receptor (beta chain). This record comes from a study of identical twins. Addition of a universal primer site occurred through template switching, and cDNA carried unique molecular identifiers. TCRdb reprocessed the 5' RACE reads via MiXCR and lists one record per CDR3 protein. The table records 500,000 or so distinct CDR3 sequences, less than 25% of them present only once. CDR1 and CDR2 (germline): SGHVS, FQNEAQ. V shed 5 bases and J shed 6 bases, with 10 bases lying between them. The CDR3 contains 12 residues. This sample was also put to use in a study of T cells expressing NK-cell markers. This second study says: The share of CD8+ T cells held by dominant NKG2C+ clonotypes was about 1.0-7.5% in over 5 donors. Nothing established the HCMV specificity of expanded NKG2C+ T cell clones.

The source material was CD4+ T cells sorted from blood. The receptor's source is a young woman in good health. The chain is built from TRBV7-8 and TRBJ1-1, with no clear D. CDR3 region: CASSVSHSEAFF. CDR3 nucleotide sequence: TGTGCCAGCAGCGTATCGCACTCTGAAGCTTTCTTT.